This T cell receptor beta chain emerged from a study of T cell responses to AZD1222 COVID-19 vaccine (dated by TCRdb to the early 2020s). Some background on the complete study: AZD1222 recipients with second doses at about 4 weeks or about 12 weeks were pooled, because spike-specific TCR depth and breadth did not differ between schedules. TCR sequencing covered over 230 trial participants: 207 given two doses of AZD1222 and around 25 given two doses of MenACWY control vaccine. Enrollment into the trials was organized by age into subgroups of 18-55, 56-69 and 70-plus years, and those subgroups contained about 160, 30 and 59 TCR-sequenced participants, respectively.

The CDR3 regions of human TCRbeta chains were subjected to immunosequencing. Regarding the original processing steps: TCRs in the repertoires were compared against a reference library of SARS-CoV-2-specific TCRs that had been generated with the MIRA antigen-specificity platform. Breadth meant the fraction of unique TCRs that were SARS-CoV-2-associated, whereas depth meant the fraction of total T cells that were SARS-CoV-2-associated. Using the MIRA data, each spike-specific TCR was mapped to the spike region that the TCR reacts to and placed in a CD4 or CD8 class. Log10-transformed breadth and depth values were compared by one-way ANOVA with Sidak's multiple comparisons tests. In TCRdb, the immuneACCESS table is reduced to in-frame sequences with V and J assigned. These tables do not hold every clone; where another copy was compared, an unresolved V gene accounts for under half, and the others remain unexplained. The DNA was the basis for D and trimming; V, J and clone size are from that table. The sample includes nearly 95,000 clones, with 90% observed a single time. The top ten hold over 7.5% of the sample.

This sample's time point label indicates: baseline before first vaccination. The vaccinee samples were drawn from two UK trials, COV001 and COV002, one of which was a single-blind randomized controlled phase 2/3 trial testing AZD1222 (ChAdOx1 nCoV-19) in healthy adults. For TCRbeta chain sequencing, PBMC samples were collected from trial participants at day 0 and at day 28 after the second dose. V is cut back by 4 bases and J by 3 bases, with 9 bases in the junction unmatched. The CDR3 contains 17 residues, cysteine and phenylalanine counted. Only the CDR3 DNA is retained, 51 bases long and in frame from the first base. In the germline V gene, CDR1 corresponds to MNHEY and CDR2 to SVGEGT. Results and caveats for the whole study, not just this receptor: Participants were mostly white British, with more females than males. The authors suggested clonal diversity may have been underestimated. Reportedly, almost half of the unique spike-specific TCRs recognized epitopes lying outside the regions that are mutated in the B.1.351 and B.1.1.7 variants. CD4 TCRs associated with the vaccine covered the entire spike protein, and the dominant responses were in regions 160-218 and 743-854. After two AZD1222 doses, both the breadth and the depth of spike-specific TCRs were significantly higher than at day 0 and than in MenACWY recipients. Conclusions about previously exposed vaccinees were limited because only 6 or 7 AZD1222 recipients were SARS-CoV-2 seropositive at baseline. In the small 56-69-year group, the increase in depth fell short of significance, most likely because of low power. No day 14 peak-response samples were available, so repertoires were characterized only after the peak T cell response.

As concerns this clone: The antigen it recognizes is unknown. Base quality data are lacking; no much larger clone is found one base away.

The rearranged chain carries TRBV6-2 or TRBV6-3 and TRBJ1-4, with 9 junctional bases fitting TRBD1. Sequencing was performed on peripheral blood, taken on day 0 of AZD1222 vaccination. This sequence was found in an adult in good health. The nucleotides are TGTGCCAGCAGTTTTGCACAGGGGGCGCGGGCTAATGAAAAACTGTTTTTT. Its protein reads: CASSFAQGARANEKLFF.